This paragraph covers one T cell receptor (beta chain) sequence. The data were taken from a study of blood T cell repertoires in COVID-19. Study-wide context: Samples representing acute and convalescent COVID-19 were sourced from the United States, Italy and Spain.

Trimming pared 2 bases from V and 10 bases from J, leaving 6 bases between. CDR3 length equals 11 residues. The germline CDR1 and CDR2 sequences are MDHEN and SYDVKM. Clones were sequenced by immunoSEQ multiplex PCR, and TCRdb holds only the in-frame ones, with some missing. The profile shows about 95,000 clones, roughly nine tenths of them singletons. The source of this sequence is a woman in her 70s with acute or convalescent COVID-19. Sequenced sample: peripheral blood. The V and J genes are TRBV28 and TRBJ2-1, with D unclear. CDR3 bases: TGTGCCAGCAGTTTACGAGCCGAGCAGTTCTTC. Translating gives CASSLRAEQFF.